The clone carrying this TCR beta chain was recorded only once. The target antigen is unknown. The entry originates in a study of long-term antiretroviral therapy in people with HIV. Per donor, a minimum of one pre-ART and a minimum of two post-ART PBMC samples were available. Everyone in the study who had HIV was treated in the United States. Samples held 1-10 million cryopreserved PBMC before DNA extraction. A v3.0 immunoSEQ assay was performed at survey level. Only in-frame clones appear in the TCRdb table, and some are missing; sequencing was by immunoSEQ multiplex PCR. The data contain under 45,000 clones, approximately 94% of them seen just once; the ten biggest clones take up 2.2%. CDR1 and CDR2 (germline): MNHNY, SVGAGI (reference sequence). V was shortened by 5 bases and J by 2 bases, with 7 bases between the two germline ends. CDR3 length: 13 amino acids. Study-wide results and limits: Unavailable data included ART adherence, viral resistance and therapy changes (switches in treatment).

This chain connects TRBV6-6 to TRBJ1-3; D not resolved. The sequence derives from a man aged 25 to 40 with HIV. The specimen was unsorted PBMCs, collected approximately 9.5 years after starting antiretroviral therapy. In DNA, the CDR3 is TGTGCCAGCAGTAGAGAACCTGGAAACACCATATATTTT. It translates to CASSREPGNTIYF.